The TCR beta chain described here comes from a study of breast tumors, draining lymph nodes, adjacent tissues. Overall study findings and caveats: The data were judged consistent with most tumor T cells coming from lymph node and expanding in tumor. That most tumor T cells come from lymph nodes remained unproven. Tumor repertoires ranked between lymph nodes and nontumor tissue in diversity, with V and J gene preferences.

A note on this clonotype: As yet, its antigen is unknown.

CDR3 length equals 13 residues. Trimming took off 5 bases at V and 6 bases at J, with 11 bases between the two ends. Using its own MiXCR run on the multiplex PCR reads, TCRdb lists one record per CDR3 protein. Of under 250,000 distinct CDR3 sequences in the sample, roughly 32% were seen once. Axillary draining lymph nodes of breast cancer patients supplied the node samples. The J gene is TRBJ1-5, the V gene TRBV12-3 or TRBV12-4, with D perhaps matching TRBD1 (5 bases). The TCR originated in a female donor with breast cancer. Some clones in this sample may be carry-over from other donors' samples. Material for sequencing was axillary lymph node tissue. CDR3 in DNA: TGTGCCAGCAGTGGGGCGGGAGGTCAGCCCCAGCATTTT. It specifies CASSGAGGQPQHF.